The T cell receptor beta chain under discussion was sequenced for a study of neoadjuvant anti-PD-1 for oral cavity cancer. Study background: Patients without progression got a fourth dose around day 43.

Time point here: after neoadjuvant nivolumab, at surgical resection. The V gene end was trimmed by 6 bases and the J gene end by 2 bases; junction bases not matched to a gene: 13. Germline lookup yields CDR1 MDHEN and CDR2 SYDVKM. The length of the CDR3 is 20 residues. Some clones are missing from TCRdb's copy, which holds only in-frame ones; the method was immunoSEQ multiplex PCR. In the table there are more than 5,500 clones, about 57% of which are singletons. The starting material was tumor tissue, obtained after nivolumab (anti-PD-1) treatment. This chain joins TRBV28 and TRBJ2-6; 13 bases are shared with TRBD2. This TCR was recovered from a person aged 35-80 years with oral cavity squamous cell carcinoma. CDR3 sequence reads: CASRSAITTSGRPGANVLTF. The CDR3 coding sequence is TGTGCCAGCAGATCCGCGATCACGACTAGCGGGAGGCCTGGGGCCAACGTCCTGACTTTC. Together with reference TRBV28 and TRBJ2-6, the CDR3 gives the full variable domain: DVKVTQSSRYLVKRTGEKVFLECVQDMDHENMFWYRQDPGLGLRLIYFSYDVKMKEKGDIPEGYSVSREKKERFSLILESASTNQTSMYLCASRSAITTSGRPGANVLTFGAGSRLTVL.